These 3 T cell receptor beta chains share one sample of origin, sequenced in a study of blood T cell repertoires in COVID-19. Generated by immunoSEQ multiplex PCR, the TCRdb table keeps only in-frame clones and is missing some. The table has 250,000 or so clones, roughly 87% seen once. Sample: PBMCs or T cells enriched from blood (not recorded which). These receptors were taken from a woman aged 30 to 39 with acute COVID-19.

The chain uses TRBV27 and TRBJ1-6; D might be TRBD1 (6 bases). Germline V gene sequence: CDR1 MNHEY, CDR2 SMNVEV (reference sequence). The V and J ends lost 5 bases and 8 bases respectively, with 19 bases between them. The CDR3 spans 16 residues. CDR3 region: CASSARQATTYSPLHF. The CDR3 DNA reads TGTGCCAGCAGTGCCCGACAGGCAACTACTTATTCACCCCTCCACTTT.

The J gene is TRBJ2-2, the V gene TRBV7-2; 7 nucleotides agree with TRBD1. V shed 5 bases, J shed 10 bases, and the junction held 13 bases outside the gene matches. CDR3 length equals 15 residues. In germline, CDR1 is SGHTA, CDR2 FQGNSA. The CDR3 sequence: CASSLRQGRGEELFF. CDR3 sequence (DNA): TGTGCCAGCAGCCTCCGACAGGGAAGAGGGGAGGAGCTGTTTTTT.

The CDR3 sequence: CASRQGYSSYNEQFF. The CDR3 bases are TGTGCCAGCCGTCAGGGGTATAGCTCCTACAATGAGCAGTTCTTC. The V and J genes are TRBV2 and TRBJ2-1, with D perhaps TRBD1 (6 bases). Trimming stripped 8 bases from V and 0 bases from J, with 14 bases between. In germline, CDR1 is SNHLY, CDR2 FYNNEI. The CDR3 extends over 15 amino acids.